The clone carrying this TCR beta chain turned up a few times. As processed by the authors: Reference gene primers were amplified, and this amplification served to estimate nucleated cell counts. Using immunoSEQ multiplex PCR, the repertoire was profiled, and TCRdb retains in-frame clones only, with some absent. For V, J and clone size, that table is used; D and trimming come from the DNA. The table records roughly 500,000 clones, around 85% of them present only once. Before being deemed recovered, Cohort 3 donors had two negative PCRs, clearance, or symptom resolution. This specimen belongs to a study of blood T cell repertoires in COVID-19. Study as a whole: Samples came from the United States, Italy and Spain, spanning acute and convalescent COVID-19.

The V segment lost 4 bases and the J segment 7 bases; nucleotides outside the gene matches: 8. Looked up from germline, CDR1 is MNHEY and CDR2 is SMNVEV (reference sequence). This CDR3 contains 15 residues. The origin of this receptor is a woman in her sixties who had recovered from COVID-19. Sequenced: PBMCs or T cells enriched from blood (not recorded which). V gene TRBV27 combines with J gene TRBJ1-4, with 8 positions matching TRBD1. In nucleotides, the CDR3 is TGTGCCAGCAGTTCCGGACAGGGTTTAGGTGAAAAACTGTTTTTT. Translated: CASSSGQGLGEKLFF.